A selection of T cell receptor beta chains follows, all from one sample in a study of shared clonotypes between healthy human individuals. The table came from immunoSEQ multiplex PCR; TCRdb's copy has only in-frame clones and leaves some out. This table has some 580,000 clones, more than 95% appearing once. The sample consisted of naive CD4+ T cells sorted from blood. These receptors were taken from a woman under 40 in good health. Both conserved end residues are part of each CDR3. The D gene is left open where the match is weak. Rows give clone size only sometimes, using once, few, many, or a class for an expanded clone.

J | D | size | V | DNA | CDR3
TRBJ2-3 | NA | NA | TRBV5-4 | TGTGCCAGCAGCCCTCACGCCCTGATAAACACAGATACGCAGTATTTT | CASSPHALINTDTQYF
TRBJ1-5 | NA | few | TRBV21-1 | TGTGCCGGAGACCAAGGGCATCAGCCCCAGCATTTT | CAGDQGHQPQHF
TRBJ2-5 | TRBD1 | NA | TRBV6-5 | TGTGCCAGCAGTTACTCCGGACAGGGGTTCGGAGAGACCCAGTACTTC | CASSYSGQGFGETQYF
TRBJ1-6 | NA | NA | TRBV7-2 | TGTGCCAGCAGCCCCTATAATTCACCCCTCCACTTT | CASSPYNSPLHF
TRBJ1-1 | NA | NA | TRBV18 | TGTGCCAGCTCAGAACTAGGAGGTACTGAAGCTTTCTTT | CASSELGGTEAFF
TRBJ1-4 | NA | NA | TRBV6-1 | TGTGCCAGCAGTGAAGCGTTGGGGAGGATGGGTGAAAAACTGTTTTTT | CASSEALGRMGEKLFF
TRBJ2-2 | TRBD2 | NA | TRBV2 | TGTGCCAGCAGTGTTGGACTAGCCGGAACCGGGGAGCTGTTTTTT | CASSVGLAGTGELFF
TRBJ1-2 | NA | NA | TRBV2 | TGTGCCAGCAGTGAGTGGCAGGATAACTATGGCTACACCTTC | CASSEWQDNYGYTF
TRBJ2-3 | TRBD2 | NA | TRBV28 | TGTGCCAGCAGTTTATCTGGACTAGCGGGAGGATCAGATACGCAGTATTTT | CASSLSGLAGGSDTQYF
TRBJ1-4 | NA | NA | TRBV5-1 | TGCGCCAGCAGCGACGTTGAGGGTTCGAATGAAAAACTGTTTTTT | CASSDVEGSNEKLFF
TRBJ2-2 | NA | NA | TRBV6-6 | TGTGCCAGCAGTTACGGACTACAAAACACCGGGGAGCTGTTTTTT | CASSYGLQNTGELFF
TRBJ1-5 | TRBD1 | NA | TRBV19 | TGTGCCAGTGTTAACAGGGGGCGCATCCCGTATAGCAATCAGCCCCAGCATTTT | CASVNRGRIPYSNQPQHF
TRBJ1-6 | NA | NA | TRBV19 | TGTGCCAGTAGCCCGACAGTTGGTAATTCACCCCTCCACTTT | CASSPTVGNSPLHF
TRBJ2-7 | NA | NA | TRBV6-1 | TGTGCCAGCAGTGAAGCAGGCCGTACCTCCTACGAGCAGTACTTC | CASSEAGRTSYEQYF
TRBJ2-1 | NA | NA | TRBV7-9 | TGTGCCAGCAGCCCCCACGGATGGGAGAGGCCCTACAATGAGCAGTTCTTC | CASSPHGWERPYNEQFF
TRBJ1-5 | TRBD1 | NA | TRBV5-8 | TGTGCCAGCAGCTCTTCCCTGGGACAGGGAAGCAATCAGCCCCAGCATTTT | CASSSSLGQGSNQPQHF
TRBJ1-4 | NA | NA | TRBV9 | TGTGCCAGCAGCGTAGCGGCAGGACACAATGAAAAACTGTTTTTT | CASSVAAGHNEKLFF
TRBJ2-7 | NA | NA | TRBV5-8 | TGTGCCAGCAGCTTGGCAGGGAGCTCCTACGAGCAGTACTTC | CASSLAGSSYEQYF
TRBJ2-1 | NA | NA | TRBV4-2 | TGTGCCAGCAGCCAGGGCGGACCGAGCTCCTACAATGAGCAGTTCTTC | CASSQGGPSSYNEQFF
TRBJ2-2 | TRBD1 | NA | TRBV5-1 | TGCGCCAGCAGCTCCTACAGGGGGCGGGTGAACACCGGGGAGCTGTTTTTT | CASSSYRGRVNTGELFF
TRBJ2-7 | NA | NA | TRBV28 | TGTGCCAGCAGCCAGGACGTTGTCTACGAGCAGTACTTC | CASSQDVVYEQYF
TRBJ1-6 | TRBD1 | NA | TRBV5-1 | TGCGCCAGCACCAGGGGGCCGAGGGACTATTCACCCCTCCACTTT | CASTRGPRDYSPLHF
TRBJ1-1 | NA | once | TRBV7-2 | TGTGCCCTCGGCGGCACTGAAGCTTTCTTT | CALGGTEAFF
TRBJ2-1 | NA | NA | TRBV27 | TGTGCCAGCAGTTTAGACAGGGGAAGCGGGAGCTCCTACAATGAGCAGTTCTTC | CASSLDRGSGSSYNEQFF
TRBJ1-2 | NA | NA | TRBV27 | TGTGCCAGCAGTTTAAGGGCAGGGTTTAGTGGCTACACCTTC | CASSLRAGFSGYTF
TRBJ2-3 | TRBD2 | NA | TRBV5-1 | TGCGCCAGCAGCGACGGGACTAGCGGTGAAGATACGCAGTATTTT | CASSDGTSGEDTQYF
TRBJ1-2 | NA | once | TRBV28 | TGTGCCAGCAGTTCACCTCGGGGCCCGACCAGGGGTTGGGGCTACACCTTC | CASSSPRGPTRGWGYTF
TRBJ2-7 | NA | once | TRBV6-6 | TGTGCCAGCAGACGCGAGCCCTCCTACGAGCAGTACTTC | CASRREPSYEQYF
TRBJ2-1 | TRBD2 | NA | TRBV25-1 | TGTGCCAGCAGTGCAGCCCTCGGGACTAGCGGGATAGCTAATGAGCAGTTCTTC | CASSAALGTSGIANEQFF
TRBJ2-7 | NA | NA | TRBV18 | TGTGCCAGCTCAGCCGAGGAGGCCACCTACGAGCAGTACTTC | CASSAEEATYEQYF
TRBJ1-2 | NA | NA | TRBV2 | NA | CASDLWGTGNTF